This T cell receptor (beta chain) was observed in a study of cytomegalovirus exposure and HLA in healthy donors. The study's findings and limits: TCR beta sequences reportedly predicted the HLA-A and HLA-B alleles of most subjects accurately. Presence/absence comparisons presumed near-even sequencing depth among donors.

Comments on this clone: Its antigen is as yet unknown.

Vbeta (60) and Jbeta (13) primers were used in the PCR. TCRdb's copy holds only in-frame clones and misses some; the assay was immunoSEQ multiplex PCR. This table holds 180,000 or so clones, approximately 85% found once. The CDR3 is 15 residues long. Germline CDR1 and CDR2: SGHRS and YFSETQ. The junction had 9 bases not matched to a gene; V was cut back by 5 bases and J by 3 bases. The V call is TRBV5-1, the J call TRBJ2-3, with 7 bases matching TRBD1. Material: PBMCs. The source of this sequence is a man aged 18 to 30 in good health and CMV-seropositive. The CDR3 sequence: CASSTGVTRTDTQYF. CDR3 bases: TGCGCCAGCAGTACAGGGGTGACCAGAACAGATACGCAGTATTTT.